Below are 2 T cell receptor beta chains sequenced from a single sample in a study of blood T cell repertoires in COVID-19. The assay was immunoSEQ multiplex PCR, and TCRdb's table has in-frame clones only and misses some. The table includes roughly 30,000 clones, 87% detected once. Sample: peripheral blood. Receptors were obtained from a human donor in a cohort sampled during active COVID-19.

J is TRBJ1-6 and V is TRBV7-3; D unclear. The CDR3 length is 13 residues. Germline V lookup: CDR1 SGHTA, CDR2 FQGTGA. V dropped 1 base and J dropped 9 bases, with 7 bases sitting between them. CDR3 amino acids: CASSLKGSSPLHF. For the CDR3, the DNA is TGTGCCAGCAGCTTAAAAGGGAGTTCACCCCTCCACTTT.

V gene TRBV5-8 combines with J gene TRBJ2-5; D unclear. Looked up from germline, CDR1 is SGHTS and CDR2 is YDEGEE. The CDR3 spans 11 residues. The V gene lost 4 bases and the J gene lost 5 bases, with 6 bases spanning the gap. The CDR3 region is CASSTRETQYF. In DNA, the CDR3 is TGTGCCAGCAGCACGAGGGAGACCCAGTACTTC. The whole variable domain, remainder taken from reference TRBV5-8 and TRBJ2-5, is EAGVTQSPTHLIKTRGQQATLRCSPISGHTSVYWYQQALGLGLQFLLWYDEGEERNRGNFPPRFSGRQFPNYSSELNVNALELEDSALYLCASSTRETQYFGPGTRLLVL.